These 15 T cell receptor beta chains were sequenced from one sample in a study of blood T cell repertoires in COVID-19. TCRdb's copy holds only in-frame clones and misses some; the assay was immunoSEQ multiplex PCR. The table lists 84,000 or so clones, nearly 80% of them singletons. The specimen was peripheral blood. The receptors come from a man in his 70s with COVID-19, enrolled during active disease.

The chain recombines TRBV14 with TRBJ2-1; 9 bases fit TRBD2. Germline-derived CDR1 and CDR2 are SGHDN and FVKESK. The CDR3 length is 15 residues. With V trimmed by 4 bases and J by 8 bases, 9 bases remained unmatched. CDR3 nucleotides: TGTGCCAGCAGCCCCGGGGTAGCGGGAGAGTATGAGCAGTTCTTC. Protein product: CASSPGVAGEYEQFF.

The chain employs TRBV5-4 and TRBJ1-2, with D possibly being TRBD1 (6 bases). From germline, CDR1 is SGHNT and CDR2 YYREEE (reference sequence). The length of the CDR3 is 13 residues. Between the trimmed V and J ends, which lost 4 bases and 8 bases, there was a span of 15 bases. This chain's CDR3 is CASSHERGFGYTF. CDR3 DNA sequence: TGTGCCAGCAGCCACGAAAGGGGGTTCGGCTACACCTTC.

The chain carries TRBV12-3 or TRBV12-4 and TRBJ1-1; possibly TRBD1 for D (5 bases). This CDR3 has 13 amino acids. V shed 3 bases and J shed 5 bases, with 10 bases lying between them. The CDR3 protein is CASSFGGGTEAFF. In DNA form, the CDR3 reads TGTGCCAGCAGTTTCGGGGGGGGAACTGAAGCTTTCTTT.

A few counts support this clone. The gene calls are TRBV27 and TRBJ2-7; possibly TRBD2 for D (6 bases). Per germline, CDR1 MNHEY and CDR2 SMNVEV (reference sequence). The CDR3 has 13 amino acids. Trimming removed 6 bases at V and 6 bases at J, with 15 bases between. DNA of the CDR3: TGTGCCAGCAGCTTAATCCCGCGGGGCGAGCAGTACTTC. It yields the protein CASSLIPRGEQYF.

CDR3 loop: CASSSYDNYNEQFF. The CDR3 coding sequence is TGTGCCAGCAGCTCGTACGACAACTACAATGAGCAGTTCTTC. V usage is TRBV5-8 and J usage is TRBJ2-1, with unresolved D. The germline CDR1 and CDR2 sequences are SGHTS and YDEGEE. The CDR3 is 14 residues long. Deletions cut 3 bases from V and 3 bases from J, with 10 bases between.

The CDR3: CASSAQGNTYEQYF. CDR3 bases: TGTGCCAGCAGCGCACAGGGCAATACCTACGAGCAGTACTTC. The chain employs TRBV6-5 and TRBJ2-7, with D perhaps TRBD1 (6 bases). Trimming left V 6 bases short and J 2 bases short, with 14 bases between. Germline CDR1 is MNHEY and CDR2 is SVGAGI. The CDR3 runs to 14 residues.

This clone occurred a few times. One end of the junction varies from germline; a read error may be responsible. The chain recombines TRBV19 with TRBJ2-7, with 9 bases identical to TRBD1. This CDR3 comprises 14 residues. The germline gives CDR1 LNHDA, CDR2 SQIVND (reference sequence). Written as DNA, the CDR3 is TGTGCCAGTAGTGTAGACAGGGGGATCGGCGAGCAGTACTTC. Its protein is CASSVDRGIGEQYF.

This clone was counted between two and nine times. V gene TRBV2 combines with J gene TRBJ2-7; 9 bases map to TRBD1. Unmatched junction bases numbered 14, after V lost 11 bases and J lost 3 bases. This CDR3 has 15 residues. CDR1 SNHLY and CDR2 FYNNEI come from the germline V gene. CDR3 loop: CAVPRPGTGNYEQYF. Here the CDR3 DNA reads TGTGCCGTACCTCGTCCGGGGACAGGGAACTACGAGCAGTACTTC.

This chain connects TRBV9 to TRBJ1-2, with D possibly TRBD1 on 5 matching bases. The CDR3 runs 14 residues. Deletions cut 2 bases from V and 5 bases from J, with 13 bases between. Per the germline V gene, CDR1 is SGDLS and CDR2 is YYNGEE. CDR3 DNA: TGTGCCAGCAGCGTTTATGGGGGAGGGTATGGCTACACCTTC. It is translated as CASSVYGGGYGYTF.

DNA of the CDR3: TGTGCCAGCAGGTTGCAGGGGGCGTCCTACGAGCAGTACTTC. This gives the protein CASRLQGASYEQYF. The chain has TRBV6-5 and TRBJ2-7, with 8 bases fitting TRBD1. This CDR3 has 14 amino acids. V was pared by 6 bases and J by 1 base, with 5 bases of the junction left unmatched. CDR1 is MNHEY, CDR2 SVGAGI, per germline.

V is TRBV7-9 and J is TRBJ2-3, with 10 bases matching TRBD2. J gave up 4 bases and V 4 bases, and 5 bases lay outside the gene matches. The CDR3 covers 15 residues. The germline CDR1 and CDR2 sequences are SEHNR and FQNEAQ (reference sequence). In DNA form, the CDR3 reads TGTGCCAGCAGCTCTGTTAGCGGGGGGTCAGATACGCAGTATTTT. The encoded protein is CASSSVSGGSDTQYF.

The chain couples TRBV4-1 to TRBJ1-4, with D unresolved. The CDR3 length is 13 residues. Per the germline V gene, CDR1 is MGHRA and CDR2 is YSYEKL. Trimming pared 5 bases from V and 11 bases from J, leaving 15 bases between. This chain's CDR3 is CASSSAGVLKLFF. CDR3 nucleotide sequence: TGCGCCAGCAGCTCGGCTGGAGTTTTGAAACTGTTTTTT.

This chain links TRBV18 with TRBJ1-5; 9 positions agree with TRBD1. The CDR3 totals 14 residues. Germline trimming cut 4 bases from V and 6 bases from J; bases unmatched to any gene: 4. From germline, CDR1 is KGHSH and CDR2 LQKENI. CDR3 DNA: TGTGCCAGCTCACGGGACAGGGAGGCTCAGCCCCAGCATTTT. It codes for CASSRDREAQPQHF.

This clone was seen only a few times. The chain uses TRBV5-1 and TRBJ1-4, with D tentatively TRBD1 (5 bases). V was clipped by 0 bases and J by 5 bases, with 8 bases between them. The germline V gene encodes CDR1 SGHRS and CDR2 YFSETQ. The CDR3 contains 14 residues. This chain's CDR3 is CASSLAGQNEKLFF. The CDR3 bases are TGCGCCAGCAGCTTGGCAGGGCAAAATGAAAAACTGTTTTTT. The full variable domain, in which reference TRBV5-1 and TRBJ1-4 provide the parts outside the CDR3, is KAGVTQTPRYLIKTRGQQVTLSCSPISGHRSVSWYQQTPGQGLQFLFEYFSETQRNKGNFPGRFSGRQFSNSRSEMNVSTLELGDSALYLCASSLAGQNEKLFFGSGTQLSVL.

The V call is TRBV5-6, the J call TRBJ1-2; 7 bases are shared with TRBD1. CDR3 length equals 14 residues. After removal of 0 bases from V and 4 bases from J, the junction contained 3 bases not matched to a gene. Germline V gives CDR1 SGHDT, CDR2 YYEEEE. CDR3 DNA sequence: TGTGCCAGCAGCTTGGCCGACAGGGCCTATGGCTACACCTTC. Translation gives CASSLADRAYGYTF. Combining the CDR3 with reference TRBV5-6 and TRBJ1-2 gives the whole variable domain DAGVTQSPTHLIKTRGQQVTLRCSPKSGHDTVSWYQQALGQGPQFIFQYYEEEERQRGNFPDRFSGHQFPNYSSELNVNALLLGDSALYLCASSLADRAYGYTFGSGTRLTVV.